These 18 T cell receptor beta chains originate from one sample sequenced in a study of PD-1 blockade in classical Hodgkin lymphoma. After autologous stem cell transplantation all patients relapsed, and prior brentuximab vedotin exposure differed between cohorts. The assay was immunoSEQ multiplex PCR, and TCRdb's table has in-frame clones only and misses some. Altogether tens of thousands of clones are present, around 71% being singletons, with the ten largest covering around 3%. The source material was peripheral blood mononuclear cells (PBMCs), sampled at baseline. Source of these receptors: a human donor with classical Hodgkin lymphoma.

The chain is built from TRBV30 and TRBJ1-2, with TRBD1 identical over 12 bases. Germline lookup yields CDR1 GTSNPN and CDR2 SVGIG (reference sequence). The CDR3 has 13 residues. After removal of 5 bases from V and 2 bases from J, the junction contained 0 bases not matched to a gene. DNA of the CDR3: TGTGCCTGGGGGACAGGGGGCAACTATGGCTACACCTTC. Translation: CAWGTGGNYGYTF.

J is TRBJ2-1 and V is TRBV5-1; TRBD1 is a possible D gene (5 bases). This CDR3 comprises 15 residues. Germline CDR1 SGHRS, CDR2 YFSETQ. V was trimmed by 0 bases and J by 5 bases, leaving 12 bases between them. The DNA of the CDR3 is TGCGCCAGCAGCTTGGTCCAGGGCGTGAACAATGAGCAGTTCTTC. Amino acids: CASSLVQGVNNEQFF. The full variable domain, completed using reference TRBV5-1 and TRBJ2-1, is KAGVTQTPRYLIKTRGQQVTLSCSPISGHRSVSWYQQTPGQGLQFLFEYFSETQRNKGNFPGRFSGRQFSNSRSEMNVSTLELGDSALYLCASSLVQGVNNEQFFGPGTRLTVL.

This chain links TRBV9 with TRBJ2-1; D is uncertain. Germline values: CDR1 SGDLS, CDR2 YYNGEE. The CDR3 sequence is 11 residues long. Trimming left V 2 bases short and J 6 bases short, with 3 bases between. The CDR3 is CASSVANEQFF. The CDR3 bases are TGTGCCAGCAGCGTTGCCAATGAGCAGTTCTTC.

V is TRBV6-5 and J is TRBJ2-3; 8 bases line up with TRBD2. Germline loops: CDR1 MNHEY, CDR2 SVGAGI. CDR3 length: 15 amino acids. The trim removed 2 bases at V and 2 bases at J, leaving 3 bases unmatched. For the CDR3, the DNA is TGTGCCAGCAGTTACGAAGCGGGGGTCACAGATACGCAGTATTTT. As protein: CASSYEAGVTDTQYF.

DNA of the CDR3: TGTGCCAGCAGCGTAGAGCCTAGCGGGAGCCTCGGGACCGGGGAGCTGTTTTTT. Protein sequence: CASSVEPSGSLGTGELFF. This chain connects TRBV9 to TRBJ2-2, with 10 bases aligning to TRBD2. With 0 bases clipped from V and 5 bases from J, the junction kept 10 bases outside the gene matches. This CDR3 has 18 residues. From germline, CDR1 is SGDLS and CDR2 YYNGEE. The full variable domain, with the rest looked up from reference TRBV9 and TRBJ2-2, is DSGVTQTPKHLITATGQRVTLRCSPRSGDLSVYWYQQSLDQGLQFLIQYYNGEERAKGNILERFSAQQFPDLHSELNLSSLELGDSALYFCASSVEPSGSLGTGELFFGEGSRLTVL.

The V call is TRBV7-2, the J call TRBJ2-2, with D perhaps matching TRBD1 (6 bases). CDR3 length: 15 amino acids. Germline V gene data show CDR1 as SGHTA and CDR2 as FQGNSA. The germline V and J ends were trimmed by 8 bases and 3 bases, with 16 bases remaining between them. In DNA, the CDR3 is TGTGCCAGCTCGAGAAACCGGACAGACACCGGGGAGCTGTTTTTT. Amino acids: CASSRNRTDTGELFF.

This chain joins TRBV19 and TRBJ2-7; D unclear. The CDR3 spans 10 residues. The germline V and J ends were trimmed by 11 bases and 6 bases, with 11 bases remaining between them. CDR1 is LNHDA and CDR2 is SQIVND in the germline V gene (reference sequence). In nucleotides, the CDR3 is TGTGCCGTGGGTTTTACCGAGCAGTACTTC. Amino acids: CAVGFTEQYF. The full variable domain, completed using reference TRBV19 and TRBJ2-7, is DGGITQSPKYLFRKEGQNVTLSCEQNLNHDAMYWYRQDPGQGLRLIYYSQIVNDFQKGDIAEGYSVSREKKESFPLTVTSAQKNPTAFYLCAVGFTEQYFGPGTRLTVT.

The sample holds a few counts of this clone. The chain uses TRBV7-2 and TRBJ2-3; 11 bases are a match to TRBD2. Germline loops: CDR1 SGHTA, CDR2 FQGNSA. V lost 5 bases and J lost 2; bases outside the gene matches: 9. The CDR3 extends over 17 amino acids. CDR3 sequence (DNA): TGTGCCAGCAGCCGACGTAGCGGGGGGGTGGACACAGATACGCAGTATTTT. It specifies CASSRRSGGVDTDTQYF.

CDR3: CASNEKPGAWGNTIYF. In nucleotides, the CDR3 is TGTGCCAGCAATGAGAAGCCTGGGGCATGGGGAAACACCATATATTTT. The rearrangement links TRBV6-1 to TRBJ1-3, with a weak D call TRBD1 (5 bases). The CDR3 loop spans 16 amino acids. The V end lost 7 bases, the J end lost 4 bases, and 20 bases lay between the germline ends. Germline V gives CDR1 MNHNS, CDR2 SASEGT.

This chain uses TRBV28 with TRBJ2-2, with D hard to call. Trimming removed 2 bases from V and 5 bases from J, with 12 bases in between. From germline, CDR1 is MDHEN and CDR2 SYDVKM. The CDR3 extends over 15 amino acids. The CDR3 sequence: CASSLGVSQTGELFF. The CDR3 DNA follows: TGTGCCAGCAGTTTAGGTGTCAGCCAAACCGGGGAGCTGTTTTTT.

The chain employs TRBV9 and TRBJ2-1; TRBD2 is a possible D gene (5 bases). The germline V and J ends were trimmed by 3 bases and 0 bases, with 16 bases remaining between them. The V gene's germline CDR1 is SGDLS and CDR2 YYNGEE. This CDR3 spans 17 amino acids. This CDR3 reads CASSAIRTGSSYNEQFF. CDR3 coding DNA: TGTGCCAGCAGCGCCATCCGAACGGGGAGCTCCTACAATGAGCAGTTCTTC. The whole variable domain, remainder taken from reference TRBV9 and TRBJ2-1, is DSGVTQTPKHLITATGQRVTLRCSPRSGDLSVYWYQQSLDQGLQFLIQYYNGEERAKGNILERFSAQQFPDLHSELNLSSLELGDSALYFCASSAIRTGSSYNEQFFGPGTRLTVL.

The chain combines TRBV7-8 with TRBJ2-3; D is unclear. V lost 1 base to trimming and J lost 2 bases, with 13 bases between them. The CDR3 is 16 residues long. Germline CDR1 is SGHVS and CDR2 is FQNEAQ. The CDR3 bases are TGTGCCAGCAGCTTAGGAGCCGGTCAAGCCACAGATACGCAGTATTTT. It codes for CASSLGAGQATDTQYF. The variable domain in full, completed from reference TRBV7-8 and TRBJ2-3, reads GAGVSQSPRYKVAKRGQDVALRCDPISGHVSLFWYQQALGQGPEFLTYFQNEAQLDKSGLPSDRFFAERPEGSVSTLKIQRTQQEDSAVYLCASSLGAGQATDTQYFGPGTRLTVL.

In DNA, the CDR3 is TGTGCCAGCAGTTCCTACCCGGGACAGGGGGTAGAGACCCAGTACTTC. Residues: CASSSYPGQGVETQYF. The chain links TRBV28 to TRBJ2-5; 11 positions match TRBD1. J was trimmed by 4 bases and V by 4 bases; bases with no gene match: 8. CDR1 MDHEN and CDR2 SYDVKM come from the germline V gene. The CDR3 contains 16 residues.

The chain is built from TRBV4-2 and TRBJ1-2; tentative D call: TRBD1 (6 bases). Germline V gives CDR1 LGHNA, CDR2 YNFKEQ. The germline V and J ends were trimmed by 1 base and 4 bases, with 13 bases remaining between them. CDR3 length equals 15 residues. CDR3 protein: CASSQGRQEFYGYTF. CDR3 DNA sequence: TGTGCCAGCAGCCAAGGGAGACAGGAGTTCTATGGCTACACCTTC.

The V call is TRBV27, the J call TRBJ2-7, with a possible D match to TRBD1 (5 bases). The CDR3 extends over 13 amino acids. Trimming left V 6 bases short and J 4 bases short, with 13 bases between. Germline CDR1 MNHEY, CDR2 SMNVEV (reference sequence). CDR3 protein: CASSNHQGYEQYF. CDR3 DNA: TGTGCCAGCAGCAATCACCAGGGTTACGAGCAGTACTTC.

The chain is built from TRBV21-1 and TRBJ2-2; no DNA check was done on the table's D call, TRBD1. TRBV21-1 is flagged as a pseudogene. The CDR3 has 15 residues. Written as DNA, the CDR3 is TGTGCCAGCAGCACCCGGGACACGAACACCGGGGAGCTGTTTTTT. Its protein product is CASSTRDTNTGELFF.

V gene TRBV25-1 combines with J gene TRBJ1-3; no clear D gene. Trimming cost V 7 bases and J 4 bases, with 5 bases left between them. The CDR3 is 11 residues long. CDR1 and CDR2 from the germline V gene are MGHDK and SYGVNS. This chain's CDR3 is CASNQGNTIYF. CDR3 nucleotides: TGTGCCAGCAACCAGGGAAACACCATATATTTT.

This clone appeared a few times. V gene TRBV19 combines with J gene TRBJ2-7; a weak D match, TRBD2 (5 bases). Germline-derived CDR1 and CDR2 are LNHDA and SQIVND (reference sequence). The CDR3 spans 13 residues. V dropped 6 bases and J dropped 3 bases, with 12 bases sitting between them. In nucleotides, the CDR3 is TGTGCCAGTAGCCTAGGAGGATTCTACGAGCAGTACTTC. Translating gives CASSLGGFYEQYF.